The rows below give T cell receptor beta chains drawn from one sample of a study of CD8+CD57+ T cells in acquired aplastic anemia. TCRdb used MiXCR to reprocess the reads, holding one entry per CDR3 protein. This table holds about 150,000 distinct CDR3 sequences, about 48% found once. The material sequenced was sorted CD4+, CD8+, or CD8+CD57+ T cells (not recorded which) from PBMCs. The receptor source for this set is a human donor with aplastic anemia. CDR3s include the opening cysteine and the closing phenylalanine or tryptophan. The D gene is left open where the match is weak. A clone size is listed for some rows: how often the clone was seen (once, few, many), or a class if it is expanded.

j_gene	abundance	d_gene	v_gene	CDR3aa	CDR3nt
TRBJ1-2	-	-	TRBV19	CASSMSREPNYGYTF	TGTGCCAGTAGTATGTCCAGGGAGCCTAACTATGGCTACACCTTC
TRBJ2-7	-	-	TRBV7-8	CASSLDRWGPHEQYF	TGCGCCAGCAGCTTAGATCGCTGGGGTCCCCACGAGCAGTACTTC
TRBJ2-7	-	-	TRBV7-3	CASSLMRGIAPPCSYEQYF	TGTGCCAGCAGCTTAATGCGCGGGATTGCACCTCCGTGCTCCTACGAGCAGTACTTC
TRBJ2-1	many	TRBD2	TRBV7-2	CASSLRGGTILSYNEQFF	TGTGCCAGCAGCTTACGGGGTGGGACTATCCTCTCCTACAATGAGCAGTTCTTC
TRBJ2-7	many	TRBD1	TRBV6-1	CASSRGTGVYEQYF	TGTGCCAGCAGCCGCGGGACAGGGGTTTACGAGCAGTACTTC
TRBJ2-1	many	TRBD1	TRBV7-6	CASSFGEGQAFF	TGTGCCAGCAGCTTCGGAGAGGGACAGGCGTTCTTC
TRBJ2-1	many	TRBD1	TRBV6-5	CATGTGGNNEQFF	TGTGCTACCGGGACAGGGGGCAACAATGAGCAGTTCTTC
TRBJ1-3	few	TRBD1	TRBV24-1	CATRVQGGRVSGNTIYF	TGTGCCACCAGGGTACAAGGGGGCCGCGTCTCTGGAAACACCATATATTTT
TRBJ2-1	many	-	TRBV20-1	CSATDSDNNEQFF	TGCAGTGCTACGGACTCCGATAATAATGAGCAGTTCTTC
TRBJ1-2	many	-	TRBV6-5	CASSYSRGYTF	TGTGCCAGCAGTTACTCGAGGGGCTACACCTTC
TRBJ2-2	-	TRBD2	TRBV2	CASSGLAGTGELFF	TGTGCCAGCAGCGGACTAGCGGGCACCGGGGAGCTGTTTTTT
TRBJ1-2	many	-	TRBV10-3	CAISESRPDGYTF	TGTGCCATCAGTGAGTCTCGACCGGATGGCTACACCTTC
TRBJ2-7	-	TRBD1	TRBV6-2/TRBV6-3	CASSYGTGVHEQYF	TGTGCCAGCAGTTACGGGACAGGGGTCCACGAGCAGTACTTC
TRBJ2-2	-	-	TRBV7-9	CASNRHSGELFF	TGTGCCAGCAACCGTCATTCCGGGGAGCTGTTTTTT
TRBJ1-1	many	TRBD1	TRBV6-5	CASSYTQGVEAFF	TGTGCCAGCAGTTACACACAGGGGGTAGAAGCTTTCTTT
TRBJ2-7	many	-	TRBV3-1	CASSHPGRGTTYEQYF	TGTGCCAGCAGCCACCCTGGGCGAGGGACCACCTACGAGCAGTACTTC
TRBJ1-2	few	-	TRBV25-1	CASRTGNRGYTF	TGTGCCAGCAGAACAGGGAATCGTGGCTACACCTTC
TRBJ2-1	-	TRBD1	TRBV18	CASSPEDRGSSLYNEQFF	TGTGCCAGCTCACCCGAGGACAGGGGAAGTTCCCTATACAATGAGCAGTTCTTC
TRBJ2-7	many	-	TRBV20-1	CSARDRRRSYEQYF	TGCAGTGCTAGAGATAGGCGTCGCTCCTACGAGCAGTACTTC
TRBJ2-3	-	-	TRBV7-2	CASSSQRGDTQYF	TGTGCCAGCAGCTCCCAGAGGGGAGATACGCAGTATTTT
TRBJ2-7	-	TRBD2	TRBV2	CASRLDGTTYEQYF	TGTGCCAGCAGGCTTGATGGGACTACCTACGAGCAGTACTTC
TRBJ2-1	-	-	TRBV5-1	CASTGRARGGQFF	TGCGCCAGCACGGGCAGGGCAAGGGGCGGACAGTTCTTC
TRBJ2-3	-	-	TRBV29-1	CSVDGTQADTQYF	TGCAGCGTTGACGGGACTCAAGCAGATACGCAGTATTTT
TRBJ2-2	many	-	TRBV11-1	CASSFPGRGNTGELFF	TGTGCCAGCAGCTTCCCGGGTAGGGGGAACACCGGGGAGCTGTTTTTT
TRBJ2-3	-	-	TRBV20-1	CSASRAADTQYF	TGCAGTGCTAGCCGGGCTGCAGATACGCAGTATTTT
TRBJ2-1	-	TRBD2	TRBV29-1	CSVEPGLAGAYEQSF	TGCAGCGTTGAACCTGGACTAGCGGGAGCGTATGAGCAGTCCTTC
TRBJ1-2	many	-	TRBV12-3/TRBV12-4	CASSRGVGQNYGYTF	TGTGCCAGCAGTAGGGGCGTGGGACAAAACTATGGCTACACCTTC
TRBJ2-1	-	TRBD2	TRBV24-1	CATSDSLAGTYNEQFF	TGTGCCACCAGTGATTCCCTAGCGGGGACCTACAATGAGCAGTTCTTC
TRBJ2-1	few	-	TRBV9	CASSPDGQISDEQFF	TGTGCCAGCAGCCCAGATGGGCAGATATCCGATGAGCAGTTCTTC
TRBJ2-7	once	-	TRBV6-5	CASSSLGLSSYEQYF	TGTGCCAGCAGTTCCCTCGGGCTCAGCTCCTACGAGCAGTACTTC
TRBJ2-1	few	-	TRBV3-1	CASSQDAWAPTYNEQFF	TGTGCCAGCAGCCAAGATGCGTGGGCCCCTACATACAATGAGCAGTTCTTC
TRBJ1-4	many	-	TRBV9	CASSAGGGTNEKLFF	TGTGCCAGCAGCGCCGGCGGTGGCACTAATGAAAAACTGTTTTTT
TRBJ1-5	few	-	TRBV6-1	CASSPTGVYNQPQHF	TGTGCCAGCAGCCCGACAGGAGTATACAATCAGCCCCAGCATTTT
TRBJ2-7	many	-	TRBV6-2/TRBV6-3	CASSPWGLHYEQYF	TGTGCCAGCAGTCCTTGGGGACTCCACTACGAGCAGTACTTC
TRBJ2-1	-	TRBD2	TRBV10-3	CAISETSGGKSYNEQFF	TGTGCCATCAGTGAGACTAGCGGGGGGAAGTCCTACAATGAGCAGTTCTTC
TRBJ2-6	many	TRBD1	TRBV10-3	CAISEWSRDRGSGANVLTF	TGTGCCATCAGTGAGTGGAGCCGGGACAGGGGTTCTGGGGCCAACGTCCTGACTTTC
TRBJ2-1	-	-	TRBV2	CASSVASQGIEQFF	TGTGCCAGCAGTGTAGCCAGCCAGGGTATTGAGCAGTTCTTC
TRBJ2-2	many	-	TRBV9	CASSAQWTSNTGELFF	TGTGCCAGCAGCGCCCAATGGACTTCGAACACCGGGGAGCTGTTTTTT
TRBJ1-5	-	-	TRBV15	CATSRDYEYSNQPQHF	TGTGCCACCAGCAGAGATTATGAGTATAGCAATCAGCCCCAGCATTTT
TRBJ2-1	-	TRBD1	TRBV28	CASSPTLTHRGRSNEQFF	TGTGCCAGCAGTCCCACTCTGACCCACAGGGGGCGATCCAATGAGCAGTTCTTC
TRBJ2-2	many	TRBD2	TRBV29-1	CSVDGGTSGLTGELFF	TGCAGCGTTGATGGAGGGACTAGCGGGCTCACCGGGGAGCTGTTTTTT
TRBJ2-7	once	TRBD2	TRBV20-1	CSAPNPLAGRGEQYF	TGCAGTGCGCCGAACCCACTAGCGGGGAGGGGCGAGCAGTACTTC
TRBJ1-1	-	TRBD1	TRBV5-5	CASTGTGGTGTEAFF	TGTGCCAGCACCGGGACAGGGGGGACAGGCACTGAAGCTTTCTTT
TRBJ2-1	-	-	TRBV7-3	CASSLTGSGRFF	TGTGCCAGCAGCTTAACAGGGTCCGGTCGGTTCTTC
TRBJ2-7	once	-	TRBV20-1	CSARDPGRSAYEQYF	TGCAGTGCTAGAGATCCGGGGCGCAGTGCGTACGAGCAGTACTTC
TRBJ2-1	-	TRBD2	TRBV7-3	CASSASGALNEQFF	TGTGCCAGCAGCGCTAGCGGGGCTTTGAACGAGCAGTTCTTC
TRBJ2-5	-	-	TRBV29-1	CSVDVGGQRETQYF	TGCAGCGTAGACGTCGGGGGGCAGAGAGAGACCCAGTACTTC
TRBJ1-1	many	TRBD1	TRBV6-5	CASRQGAGAEAFF	TGTGCCAGCAGGCAGGGGGCAGGGGCTGAAGCTTTCTTT
TRBJ1-1	-	-	TRBV20-1	CSARDLEAQGTEAFF	TGCAGTGCTAGAGATCTTGAGGCCCAGGGAACTGAAGCTTTCTTT
TRBJ2-7	-	TRBD1	TRBV7-9	CASSQGTGYEQYF	TGTGCCAGCAGCCAGGGGACAGGCTACGAGCAGTACTTC
TRBJ2-5	-	TRBD1	TRBV29-1	CSVDTGELETQYF	TGCAGCGTAGATACAGGGGAGTTGGAGACCCAGTACTTC
TRBJ2-6	few	-	TRBV9	CASSVVGGAGNVLTF	TGTGCCAGCAGCGTAGTTGGGGGGGCCGGCAACGTCCTGACTTTC
TRBJ1-6	many	-	TRBV4-3	CASSQDRSSYNSPLHF	TGCGCCAGCAGCCAAGATCGGAGCTCCTATAATTCACCCCTCCACTTT
TRBJ2-3	-	-	TRBV7-6	CASSIGSVSSTDTQYF	TGTGCCAGCAGCATAGGATCCGTCAGCTCCACAGATACGCAGTATTTT
TRBJ1-3	many	-	TRBV19	CASSITSGNTIYF	TGTGCCAGTAGTATCACTTCGGGAAACACCATATATTTT
TRBJ2-1	-	TRBD2	TRBV20-1	CSARTSGGPLEQFF	TGCAGTGCTAGGACTAGCGGGGGCCCATTGGAGCAGTTCTTC